This T cell receptor beta chain was captured by sequencing in a study of T cells expressing NK-cell markers. For the study at large: In the group of eight sequenced donors, seven were HCMV-seropositive and one was seronegative.

Study-wide findings and caveats: Dominant NKG2C+ clonotypes accounted for 1.0-7.0% of CD8+ T cells in a handful of donors. Specificity for HCMV among expanded NKG2C+ T cell clones was not established.

Germline-derived CDR1 and CDR2 are MNHEY and SVGAGI. The CDR3 has 15 amino acids. As to this clonotype: The antigen is unknown.

UMIs accompanied the 5'RACE template switching by which TCR beta cDNA was made. TCRdb processed the 5' RACE reads again and assigns one entry to each CDR3 protein, with no DNA. The sample totals fewer than 200,000 distinct CDR3 sequences; its top ten clones hold under 20%. V and J are TRBV6-5 and TRBJ2-3; TCRdb designates TRBD1, a call that cannot be tested without DNA. The sample comprised blood T cells: a sorted CD56 or NKG2C T cell subset, CD4+ or CD8+ T cells, or bulk PBMC T cells (not recorded which). The source of this sequence is a woman between 18 and 69 years old in good health. CDR3 residues: CASSSAGQLTDTQYF.